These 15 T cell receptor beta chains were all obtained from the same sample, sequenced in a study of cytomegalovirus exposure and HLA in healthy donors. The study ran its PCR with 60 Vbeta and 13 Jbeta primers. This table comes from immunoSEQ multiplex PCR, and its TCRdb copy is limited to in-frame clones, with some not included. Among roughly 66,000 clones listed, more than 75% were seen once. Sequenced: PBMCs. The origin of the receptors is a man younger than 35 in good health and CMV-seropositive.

CDR3 amino acids: CASRQTNQPQHF. The CDR3 DNA reads TGTGCCAGCAGACAGACCAATCAGCCCCAGCATTTT. The chain carries TRBV6-1 and TRBJ1-5; D is unclear. The V gene's germline CDR1 is MNHNS and CDR2 SASEGT. The CDR3 runs to 12 residues. The germline V and J ends were trimmed by 6 bases and 3 bases, with 6 bases remaining between them.

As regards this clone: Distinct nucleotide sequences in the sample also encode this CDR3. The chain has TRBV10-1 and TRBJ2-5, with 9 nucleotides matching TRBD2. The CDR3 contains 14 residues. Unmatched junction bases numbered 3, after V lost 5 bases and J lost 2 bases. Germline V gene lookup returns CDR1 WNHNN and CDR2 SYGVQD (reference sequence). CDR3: CASSLAGQQETQYF. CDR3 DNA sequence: TGCGCCAGCAGTCTAGCGGGACAGCAAGAGACCCAGTACTTC.

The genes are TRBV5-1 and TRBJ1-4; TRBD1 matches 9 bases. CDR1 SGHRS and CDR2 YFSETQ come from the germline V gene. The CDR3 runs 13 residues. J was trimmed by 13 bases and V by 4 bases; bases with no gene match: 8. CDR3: CASSATGGSGLFF. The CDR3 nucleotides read TGCGCCAGCAGCGCAACAGGGGGCTCGGGACTGTTTTTT.

CDR3 nucleotide sequence: TGTGCCAGCAGTCATACGGGACAGGGGGACACTGAAGCTTTCTTT. Its protein product is CASSHTGQGDTEAFF. The chain uses TRBV6-5 and TRBJ1-1; TRBD1 matches 11 bases. Germline CDR1 reads MNHEY; CDR2 reads SVGAGI. The CDR3 loop spans 15 amino acids. The V gene end was trimmed by 5 bases and the J gene end by 3 bases; junction bases not matched to a gene: 5.

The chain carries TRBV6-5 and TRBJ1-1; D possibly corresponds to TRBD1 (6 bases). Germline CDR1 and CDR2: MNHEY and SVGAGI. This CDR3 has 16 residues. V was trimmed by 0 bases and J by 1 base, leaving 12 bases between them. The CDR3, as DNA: TGTGCCAGCAGTTACTCGATTATCAGGGGGAACACTGAAGCTTTCTTT. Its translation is CASSYSIIRGNTEAFF.

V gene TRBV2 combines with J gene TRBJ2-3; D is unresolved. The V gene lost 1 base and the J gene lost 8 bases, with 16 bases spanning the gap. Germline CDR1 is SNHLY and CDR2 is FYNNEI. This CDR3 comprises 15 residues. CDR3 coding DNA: TGTGCCAGCAGTGAAGAATTAGCTGAAGGCTCTACGCAGTATTTT. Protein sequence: CASSEELAEGSTQYF.

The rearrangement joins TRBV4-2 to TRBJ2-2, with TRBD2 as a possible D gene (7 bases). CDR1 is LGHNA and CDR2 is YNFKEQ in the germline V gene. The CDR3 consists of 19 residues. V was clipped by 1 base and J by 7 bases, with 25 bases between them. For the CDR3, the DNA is TGTGCCAGCAGCCAAGGCCTAGCGGCGGGAAGGGGGGTTGGCGGGGAGCTGTTTTTT. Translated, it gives CASSQGLAAGRGVGGELFF.

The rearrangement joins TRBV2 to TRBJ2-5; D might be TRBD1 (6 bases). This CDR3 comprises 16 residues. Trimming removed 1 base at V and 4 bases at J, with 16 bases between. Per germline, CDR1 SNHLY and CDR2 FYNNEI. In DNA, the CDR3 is TGTGCCAGCAGTGAAGGTGGGACAAGGATCGGAGAGACCCAGTACTTC. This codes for CASSEGGTRIGETQYF.

The DNA for the CDR3 is TGTGCCAGCAGCCGCAGCGGGATGACAGATACGCAGTATTTT. Translated, it gives CASSRSGMTDTQYF. This chain joins TRBV6-5 and TRBJ2-3; 7 nucleotides match TRBD2. The CDR3 spans 14 residues. Unmatched junction bases numbered 6, after V lost 6 bases and J lost 3 bases. The germline V gene has CDR1 MNHEY and CDR2 SVGAGI.

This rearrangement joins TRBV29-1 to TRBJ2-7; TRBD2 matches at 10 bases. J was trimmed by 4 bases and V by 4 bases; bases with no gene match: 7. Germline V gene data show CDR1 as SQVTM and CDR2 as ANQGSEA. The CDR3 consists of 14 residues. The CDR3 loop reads CSVVPSGRPYEQYF. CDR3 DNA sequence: TGCAGCGTTGTTCCTAGCGGGAGACCTTACGAGCAGTACTTC.

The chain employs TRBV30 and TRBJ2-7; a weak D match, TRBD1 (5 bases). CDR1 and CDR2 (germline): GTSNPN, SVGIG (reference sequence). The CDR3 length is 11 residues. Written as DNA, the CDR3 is TGTGCGACCGGGCAGGGTGGGGAGCAGTACTTC. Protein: CATGQGGEQYF.

The chain's CDR3 is CASRATGTPGNTIYF. In nucleotides, the CDR3 is TGTGCCAGCAGAGCCACAGGAACTCCTGGAAACACCATATATTTT. This chain uses TRBV2 with TRBJ1-3; D is possibly TRBD1 (5 bases). Germline-derived CDR1 and CDR2 are SNHLY and FYNNEI. Trimming took off 6 bases at V and 2 bases at J, with 14 bases between the two ends. The CDR3 runs 15 residues. Full variable domain (remainder filled in from reference TRBV2 and TRBJ1-3): EPEVTQTPSHQVTQMGQEVILRCVPISNHLYFYWYRQILGQKVEFLVSFYNNEISEKSEIFDDQFSVERPDGSNFTLKIRSTKLEDSAMYFCASRATGTPGNTIYFGEGSWLTVV.

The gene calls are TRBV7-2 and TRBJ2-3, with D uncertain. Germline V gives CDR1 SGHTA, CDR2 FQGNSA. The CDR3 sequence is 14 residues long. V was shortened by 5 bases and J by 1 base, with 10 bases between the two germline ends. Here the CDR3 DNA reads TGTGCCAGCAGCCTGAAGACTGGCACAGATACGCAGTATTTT. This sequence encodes CASSLKTGTDTQYF. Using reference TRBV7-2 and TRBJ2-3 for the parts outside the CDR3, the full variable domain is GAGVSQSPSNKVTEKGKDVELRCDPISGHTALYWYRQSLGQGLEFLIYFQGNSAPDKSGLPSDRFSAERTGGSVSTLTIQRTQQEDSAVYLCASSLKTGTDTQYFGPGTRLTVL.

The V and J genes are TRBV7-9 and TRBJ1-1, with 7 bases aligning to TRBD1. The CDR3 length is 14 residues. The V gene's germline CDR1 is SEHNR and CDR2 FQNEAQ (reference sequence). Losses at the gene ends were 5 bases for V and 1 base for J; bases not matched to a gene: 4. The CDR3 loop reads CASSPGQTNTEAFF. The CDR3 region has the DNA TGTGCCAGCAGCCCGGGACAGACGAACACTGAAGCTTTCTTT.

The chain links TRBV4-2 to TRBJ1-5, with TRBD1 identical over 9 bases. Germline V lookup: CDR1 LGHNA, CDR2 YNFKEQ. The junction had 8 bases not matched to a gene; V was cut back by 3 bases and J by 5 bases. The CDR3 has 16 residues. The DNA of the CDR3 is TGTGCCAGCAGCCAGGCTCCGGGACAGGGCCATCAGCCCCAGCATTTT. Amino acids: CASSQAPGQGHQPQHF.